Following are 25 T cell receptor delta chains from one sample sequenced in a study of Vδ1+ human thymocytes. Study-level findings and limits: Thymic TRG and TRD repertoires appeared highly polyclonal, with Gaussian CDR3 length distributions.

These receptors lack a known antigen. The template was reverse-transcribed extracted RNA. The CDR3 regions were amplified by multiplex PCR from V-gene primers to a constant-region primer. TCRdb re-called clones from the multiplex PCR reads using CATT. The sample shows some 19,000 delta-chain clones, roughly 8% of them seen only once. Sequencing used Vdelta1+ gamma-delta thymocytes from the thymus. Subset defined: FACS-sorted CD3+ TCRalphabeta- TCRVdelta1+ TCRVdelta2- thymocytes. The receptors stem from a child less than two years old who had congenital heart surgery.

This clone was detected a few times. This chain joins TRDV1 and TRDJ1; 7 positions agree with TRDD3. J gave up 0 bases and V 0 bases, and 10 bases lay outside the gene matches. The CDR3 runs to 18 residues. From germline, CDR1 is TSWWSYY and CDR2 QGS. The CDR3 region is CALGELLRDTQYTDKLIF. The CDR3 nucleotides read TGTGCTCTTGGGGAACTCCTACGGGATACTCAGTACACCGATAAACTCATCTTT.

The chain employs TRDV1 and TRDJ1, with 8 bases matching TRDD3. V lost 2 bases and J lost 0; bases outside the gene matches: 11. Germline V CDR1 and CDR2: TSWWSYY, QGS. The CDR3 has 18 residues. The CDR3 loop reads CALGETWTVLGDTDKLIF. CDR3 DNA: TGTGCTCTTGGGGAAACGTGGACCGTACTGGGGGACACCGATAAACTCATCTTT.

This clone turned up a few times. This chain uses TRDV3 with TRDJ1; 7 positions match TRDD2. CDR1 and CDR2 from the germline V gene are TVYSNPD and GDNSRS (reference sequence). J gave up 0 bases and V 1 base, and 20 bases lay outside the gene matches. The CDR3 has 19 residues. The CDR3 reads CAFIPSLDLGISYTDKLIF. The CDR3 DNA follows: TGTGCCTTTATACCTTCCTTGGACTTAGGGATTTCTTACACCGATAAACTCATCTTT.

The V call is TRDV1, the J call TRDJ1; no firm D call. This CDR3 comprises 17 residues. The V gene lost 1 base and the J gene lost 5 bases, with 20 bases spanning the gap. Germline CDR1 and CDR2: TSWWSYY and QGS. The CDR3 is CALGEPPARSSTDKLIF. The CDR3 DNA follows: TGTGCTCTTGGGGAACCCCCCGCCAGGAGTAGCACAGATAAACTCATCTTT.

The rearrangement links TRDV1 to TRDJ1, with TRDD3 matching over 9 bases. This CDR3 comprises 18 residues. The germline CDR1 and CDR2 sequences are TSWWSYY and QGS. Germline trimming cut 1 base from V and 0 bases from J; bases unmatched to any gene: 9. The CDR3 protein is CALGEPFLLGEYTDKLIF. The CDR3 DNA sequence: TGTGCTCTTGGGGAACCATTCCTACTGGGGGAATACACCGATAAACTCATCTTT.

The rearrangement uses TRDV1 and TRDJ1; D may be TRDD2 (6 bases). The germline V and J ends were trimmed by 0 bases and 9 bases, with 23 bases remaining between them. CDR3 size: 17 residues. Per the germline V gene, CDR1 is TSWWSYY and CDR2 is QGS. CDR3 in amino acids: CALGELSVRTPTGELIF. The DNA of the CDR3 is TGTGCTCTTGGGGAACTATCGGTTCGGACTCCTACCGGCGAACTCATCTTT.

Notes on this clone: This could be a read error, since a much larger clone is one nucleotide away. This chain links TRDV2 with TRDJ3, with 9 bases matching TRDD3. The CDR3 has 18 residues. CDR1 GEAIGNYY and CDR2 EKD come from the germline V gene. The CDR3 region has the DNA TGTGCCTGTGACGGGGATACGATGGACTCCCGGGACACCCGACAGATGTTTTTC. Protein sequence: CACDGDTMDSRDTRQMFF.

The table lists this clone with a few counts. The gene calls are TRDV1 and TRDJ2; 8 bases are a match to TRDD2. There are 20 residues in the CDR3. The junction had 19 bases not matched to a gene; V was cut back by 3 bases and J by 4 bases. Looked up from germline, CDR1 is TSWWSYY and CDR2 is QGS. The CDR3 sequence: CALGDHLPNVDKIWTAQLFF. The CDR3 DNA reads TGTGCTCTTGGGGATCACCTTCCTAACGTCGACAAAATTTGGACAGCACAACTCTTCTTT.

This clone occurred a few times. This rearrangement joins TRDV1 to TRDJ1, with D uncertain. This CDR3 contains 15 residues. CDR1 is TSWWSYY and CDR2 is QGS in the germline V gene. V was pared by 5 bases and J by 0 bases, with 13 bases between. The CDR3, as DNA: TGTGCTCTTGGGACAATACACGTGTACACCGATAAACTCATCTTT. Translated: CALGTIHVYTDKLIF.

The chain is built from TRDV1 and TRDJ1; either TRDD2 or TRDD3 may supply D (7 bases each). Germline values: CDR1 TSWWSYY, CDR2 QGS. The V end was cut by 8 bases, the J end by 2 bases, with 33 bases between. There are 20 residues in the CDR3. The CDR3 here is CALLSCLPPVLGGSTDKLIF. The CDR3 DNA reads TGTGCTCTTCTATCTTGCCTTCCTCCCGTGCTGGGGGGTTCTACCGATAAACTCATCTTT.

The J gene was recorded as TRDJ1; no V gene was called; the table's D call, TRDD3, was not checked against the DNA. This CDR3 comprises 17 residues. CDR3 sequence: CALGELTWGYAADKLIF. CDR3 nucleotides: TGTGCTCTTGGGGAACTCACTTGGGGATACGCGGCCGATAAACTCATCTTT.

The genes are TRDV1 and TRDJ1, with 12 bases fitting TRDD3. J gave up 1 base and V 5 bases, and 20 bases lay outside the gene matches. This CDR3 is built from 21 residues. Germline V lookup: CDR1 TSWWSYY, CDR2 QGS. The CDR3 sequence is CALGTPSYVSTGGYPTDKLIF. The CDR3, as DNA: TGTGCTCTTGGGACGCCTTCCTACGTTTCGACTGGGGGATACCCCACCGATAAACTCATCTTT.

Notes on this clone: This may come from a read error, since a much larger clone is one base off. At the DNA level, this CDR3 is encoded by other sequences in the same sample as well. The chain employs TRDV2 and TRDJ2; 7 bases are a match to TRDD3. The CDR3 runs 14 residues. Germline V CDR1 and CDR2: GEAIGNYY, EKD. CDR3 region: CACDPQGIAAQLFF. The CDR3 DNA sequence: TGTGCCTGTGACCCGCAGGGGATAGCAGCGCAACTCTTCTTT.

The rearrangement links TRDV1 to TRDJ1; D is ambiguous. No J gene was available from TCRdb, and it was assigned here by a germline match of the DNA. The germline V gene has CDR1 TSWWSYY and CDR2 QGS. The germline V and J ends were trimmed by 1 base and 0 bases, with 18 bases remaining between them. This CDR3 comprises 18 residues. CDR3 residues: CALGEQNFYGRYTDKLIF. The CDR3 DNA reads TGTGCTCTTGGGGAACAAAACTTTTACGGCCGGTACACCGATAAACTCATCTTT.

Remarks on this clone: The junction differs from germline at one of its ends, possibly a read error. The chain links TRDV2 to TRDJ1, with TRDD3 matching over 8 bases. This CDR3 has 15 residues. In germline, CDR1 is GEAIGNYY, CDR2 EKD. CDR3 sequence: CACDKRDTYTNKLIF. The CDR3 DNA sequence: TGTGCCTGTGACAAGAGGGATACGTACACCAATAAACTCATCTTT.

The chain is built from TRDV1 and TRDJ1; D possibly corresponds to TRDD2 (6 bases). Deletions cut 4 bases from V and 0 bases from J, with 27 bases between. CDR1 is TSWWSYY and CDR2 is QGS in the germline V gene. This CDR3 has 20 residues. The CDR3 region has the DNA TGTGCTCTTGGGGTGCCGCCCCCGGGGCCTTCCCACCGGAACACCGATAAACTCATCTTT. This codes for CALGVPPPGPSHRNTDKLIF.

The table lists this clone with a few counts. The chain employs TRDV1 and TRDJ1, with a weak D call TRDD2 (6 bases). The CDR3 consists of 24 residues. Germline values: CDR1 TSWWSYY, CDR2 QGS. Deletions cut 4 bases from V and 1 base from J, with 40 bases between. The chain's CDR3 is CALGASGSSTFPLVPVLITDKLIF. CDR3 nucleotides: TGTGCTCTTGGGGCCTCGGGATCCTCCACCTTCCCCCTTGTACCAGTCCTAATCACCGATAAACTCATCTTT.

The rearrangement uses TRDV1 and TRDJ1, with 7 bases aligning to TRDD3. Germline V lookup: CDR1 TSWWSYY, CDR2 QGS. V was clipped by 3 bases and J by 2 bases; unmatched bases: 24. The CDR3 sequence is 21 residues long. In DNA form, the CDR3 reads TGTGCTCTTGGGGACCACCTCTTCGCCCCCGGATACTGGGGAGGGACCGATAAACTCATCTTT. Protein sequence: CALGDHLFAPGYWGGTDKLIF.

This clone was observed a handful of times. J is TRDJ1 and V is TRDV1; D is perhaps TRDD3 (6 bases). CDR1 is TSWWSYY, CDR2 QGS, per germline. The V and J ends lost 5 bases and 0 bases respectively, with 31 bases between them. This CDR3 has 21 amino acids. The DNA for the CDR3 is TGTGCTCTTGGGTCTCTATCAGACTGGGAGGACTCCTCCCTGTACACCGATAAACTCATCTTT. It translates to CALGSLSDWEDSSLYTDKLIF.

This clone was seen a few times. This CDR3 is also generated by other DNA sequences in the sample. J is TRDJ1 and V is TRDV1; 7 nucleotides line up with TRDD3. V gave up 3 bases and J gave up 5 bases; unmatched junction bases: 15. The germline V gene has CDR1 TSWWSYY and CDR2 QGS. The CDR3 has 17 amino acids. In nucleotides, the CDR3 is TGTGCTCTTGGGGATCCTTCGATGGGGGACCCCACTGATAAACTCATCTTT. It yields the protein CALGDPSMGDPTDKLIF.

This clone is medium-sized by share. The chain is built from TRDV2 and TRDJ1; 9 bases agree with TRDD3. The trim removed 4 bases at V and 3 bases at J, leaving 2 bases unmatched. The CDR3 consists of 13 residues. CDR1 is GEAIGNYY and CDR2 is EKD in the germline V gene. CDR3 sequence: CACEWGYADKLIF. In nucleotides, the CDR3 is TGTGCCTGTGAGTGGGGATACGCCGATAAACTCATCTTT.

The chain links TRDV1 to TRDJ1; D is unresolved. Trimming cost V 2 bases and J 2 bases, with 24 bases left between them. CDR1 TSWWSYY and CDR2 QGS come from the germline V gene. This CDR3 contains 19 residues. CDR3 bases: TGTGCTCTTGGGGAAGACACCCCCCGGGCCCGTGCTCGGACCGATAAACTCATCTTT. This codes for CALGEDTPRARARTDKLIF.

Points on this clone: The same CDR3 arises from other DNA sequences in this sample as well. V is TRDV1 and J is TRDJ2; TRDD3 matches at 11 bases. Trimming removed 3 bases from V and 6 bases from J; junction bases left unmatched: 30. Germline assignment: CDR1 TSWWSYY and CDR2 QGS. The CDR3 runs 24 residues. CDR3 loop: CALGDSSSMGDTDPWRHAAAQLFF. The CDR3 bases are TGTGCTCTTGGGGATTCATCTTCCATGGGGGATACGGACCCATGGAGGCATGCGGCAGCACAACTCTTCTTT.

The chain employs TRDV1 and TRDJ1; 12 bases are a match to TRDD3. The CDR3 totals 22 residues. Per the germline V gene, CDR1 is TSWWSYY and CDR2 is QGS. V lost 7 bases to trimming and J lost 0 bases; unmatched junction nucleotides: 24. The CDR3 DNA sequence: TGTGCTCTTGAGGCGGCCTTCCTACCCGTACTGGGGGATACCCCGTACACCGATAAACTCATCTTT. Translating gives CALEAAFLPVLGDTPYTDKLIF.

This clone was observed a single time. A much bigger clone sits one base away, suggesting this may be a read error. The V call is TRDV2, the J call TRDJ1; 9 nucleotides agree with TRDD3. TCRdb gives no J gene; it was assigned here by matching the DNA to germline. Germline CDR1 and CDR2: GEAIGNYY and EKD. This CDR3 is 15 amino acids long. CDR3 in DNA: TGCGCCTGTGCTGGGGGATCAGGGTACACCGATAAACTCATCTTT. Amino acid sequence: CACAGGSGYTDKLIF.